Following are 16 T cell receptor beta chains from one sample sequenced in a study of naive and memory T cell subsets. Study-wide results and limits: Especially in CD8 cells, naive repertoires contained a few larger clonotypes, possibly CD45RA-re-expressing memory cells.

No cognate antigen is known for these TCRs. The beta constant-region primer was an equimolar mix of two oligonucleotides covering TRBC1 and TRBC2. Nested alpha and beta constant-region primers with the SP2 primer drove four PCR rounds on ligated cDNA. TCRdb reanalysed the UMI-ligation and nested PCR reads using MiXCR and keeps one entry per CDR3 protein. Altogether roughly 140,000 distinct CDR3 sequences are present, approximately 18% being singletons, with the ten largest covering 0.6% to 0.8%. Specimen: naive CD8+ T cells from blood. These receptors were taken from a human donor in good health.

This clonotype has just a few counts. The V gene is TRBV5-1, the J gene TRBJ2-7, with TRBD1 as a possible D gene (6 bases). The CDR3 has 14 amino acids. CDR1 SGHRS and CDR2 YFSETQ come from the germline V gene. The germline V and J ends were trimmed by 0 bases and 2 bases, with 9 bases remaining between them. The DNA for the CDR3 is TGCGCCAGCAGCTTGGGGGGGCCCGCCTACGAGCAGTACTTC. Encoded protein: CASSLGGPAYEQYF.

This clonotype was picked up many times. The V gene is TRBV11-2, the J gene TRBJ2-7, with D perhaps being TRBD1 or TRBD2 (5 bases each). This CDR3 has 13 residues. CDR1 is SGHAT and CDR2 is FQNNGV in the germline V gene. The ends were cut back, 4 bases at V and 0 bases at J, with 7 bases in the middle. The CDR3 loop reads CASSSGTSYEQYF. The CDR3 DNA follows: TGTGCCAGCAGCTCGGGGACCTCCTACGAGCAGTACTTC.

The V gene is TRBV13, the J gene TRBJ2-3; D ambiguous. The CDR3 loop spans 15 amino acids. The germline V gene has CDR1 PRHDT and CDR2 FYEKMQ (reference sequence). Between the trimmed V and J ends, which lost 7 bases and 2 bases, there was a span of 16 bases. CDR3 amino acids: CASTPRPETTDTQYF. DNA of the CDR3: TGTGCCAGCACGCCGAGACCGGAGACCACAGATACGCAGTATTTT. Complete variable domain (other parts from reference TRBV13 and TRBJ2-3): AAGVIQSPRHLIKEKRETATLKCYPIPRHDTVYWYQQGPGQDPQFLISFYEKMQSDKGSIPDRFSAQQFSDYHSELNMSSLELGDSALYFCASTPRPETTDTQYFGPGTRLTVL.

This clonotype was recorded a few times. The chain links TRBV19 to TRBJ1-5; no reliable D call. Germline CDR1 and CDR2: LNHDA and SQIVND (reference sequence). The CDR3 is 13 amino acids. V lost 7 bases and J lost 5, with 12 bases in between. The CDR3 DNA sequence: TGTGCCAGTACCCTTGGACTCGATCAGCCCCAGCATTTT. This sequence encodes CASTLGLDQPQHF.

CDR3 loop: CASTWKGVMPEAFF. CDR3 nucleotide sequence: TGTGCCAGCACCTGGAAGGGGGTAATGCCTGAAGCTTTCTTT. The chain is built from TRBV12-3 or TRBV12-4 and TRBJ1-1, with a tentative D call TRBD1 (6 bases). This CDR3 spans 14 amino acids. Trimming shortened V by 7 bases and J by 6 bases, and 18 bases separated the two germline ends.

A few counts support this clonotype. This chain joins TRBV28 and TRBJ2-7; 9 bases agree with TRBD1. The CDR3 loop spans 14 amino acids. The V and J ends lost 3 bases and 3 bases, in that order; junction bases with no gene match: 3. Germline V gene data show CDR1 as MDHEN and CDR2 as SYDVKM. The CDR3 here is CASSLGTGFYEQYF. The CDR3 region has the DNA TGTGCCAGCAGTTTGGGGACAGGGTTCTACGAGCAGTACTTC. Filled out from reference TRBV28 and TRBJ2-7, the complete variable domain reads DVKVTQSSRYLVKRTGEKVFLECVQDMDHENMFWYRQDPGLGLRLIYFSYDVKMKEKGDIPEGYSVSREKKERFSLILESASTNQTSMYLCASSLGTGFYEQYFGPGTRLTVT.

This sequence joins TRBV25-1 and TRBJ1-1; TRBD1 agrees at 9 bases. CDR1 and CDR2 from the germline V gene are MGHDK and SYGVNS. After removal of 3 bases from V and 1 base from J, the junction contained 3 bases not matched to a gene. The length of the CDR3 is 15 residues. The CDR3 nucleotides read TGTGCCAGCAGTGATTGGGACAGGGAGAACACTGAAGCTTTCTTT. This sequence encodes CASSDWDRENTEAFF.

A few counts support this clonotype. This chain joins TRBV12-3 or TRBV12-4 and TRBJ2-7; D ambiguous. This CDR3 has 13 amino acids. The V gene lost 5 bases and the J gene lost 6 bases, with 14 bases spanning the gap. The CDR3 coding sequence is TGTGCCAGCAGTCTAACCACCCCCGGCGAGCAGTACTTC. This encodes CASSLTTPGEQYF.

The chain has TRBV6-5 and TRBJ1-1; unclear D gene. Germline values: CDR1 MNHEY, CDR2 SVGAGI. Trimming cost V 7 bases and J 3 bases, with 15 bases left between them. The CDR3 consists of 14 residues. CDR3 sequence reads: CASIPPGSDTEAFF. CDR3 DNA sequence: TGTGCCAGCATCCCCCCCGGATCCGACACTGAAGCTTTCTTT.

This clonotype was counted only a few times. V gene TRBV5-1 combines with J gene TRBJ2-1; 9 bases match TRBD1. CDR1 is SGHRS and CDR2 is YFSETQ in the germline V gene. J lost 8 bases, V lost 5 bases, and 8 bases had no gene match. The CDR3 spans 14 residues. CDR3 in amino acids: CASRTGTGPDEQFF. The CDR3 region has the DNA TGCGCCAGCAGAACCGGGACAGGGCCCGATGAGCAGTTCTTC. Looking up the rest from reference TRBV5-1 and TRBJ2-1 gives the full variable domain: KAGVTQTPRYLIKTRGQQVTLSCSPISGHRSVSWYQQTPGQGLQFLFEYFSETQRNKGNFPGRFSGRQFSNSRSEMNVSTLELGDSALYLCASRTGTGPDEQFFGPGTRLTVL.

The CDR3 reads CASSPVGRGWTDTQYF. DNA for the CDR3: TGTGCCAGCAGTCCAGTGGGGAGGGGTTGGACAGATACGCAGTATTTT. The V and J genes are TRBV12-3 or TRBV12-4 and TRBJ2-3; TRBD2 matches 7 bases. J lost 3 bases, V lost 5 bases, and 11 bases had no gene match. The CDR3 extends over 16 amino acids.

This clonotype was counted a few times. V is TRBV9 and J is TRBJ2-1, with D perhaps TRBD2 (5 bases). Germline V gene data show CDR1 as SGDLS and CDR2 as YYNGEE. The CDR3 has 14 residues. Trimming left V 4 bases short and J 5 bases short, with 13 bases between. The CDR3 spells CASSPRGRDNEQFF. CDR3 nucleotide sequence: TGTGCCAGCAGCCCCCGAGGGCGGGACAATGAGCAGTTCTTC.

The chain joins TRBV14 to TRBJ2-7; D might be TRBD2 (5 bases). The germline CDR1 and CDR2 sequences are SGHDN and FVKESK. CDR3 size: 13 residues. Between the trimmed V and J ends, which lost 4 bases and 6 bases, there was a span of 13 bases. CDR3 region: CASSPSRGGEQYF. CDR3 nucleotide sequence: TGTGCCAGCAGCCCCTCCCGGGGTGGCGAGCAGTACTTC.

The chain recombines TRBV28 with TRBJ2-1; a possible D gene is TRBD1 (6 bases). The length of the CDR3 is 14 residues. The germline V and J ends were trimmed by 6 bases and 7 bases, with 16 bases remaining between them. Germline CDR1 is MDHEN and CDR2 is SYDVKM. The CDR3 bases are TGTGCCAGCAGCCCAGGGGCAATTTGGAATGAGCAGTTCTTC. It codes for CASSPGAIWNEQFF.

Written as DNA, the CDR3 is TGTGCCAGCAGTTACTCGCCAACGGAGCAGTACTTC. This encodes CASSYSPTEQYF. The chain links TRBV6-2 or TRBV6-3 to TRBJ2-7; no clear D. The CDR3 loop spans 12 amino acids. CDR1 and CDR2 from the germline V gene are MNHEY and SVGEGT. V dropped 0 bases and J dropped 7 bases, with 7 bases sitting between them.

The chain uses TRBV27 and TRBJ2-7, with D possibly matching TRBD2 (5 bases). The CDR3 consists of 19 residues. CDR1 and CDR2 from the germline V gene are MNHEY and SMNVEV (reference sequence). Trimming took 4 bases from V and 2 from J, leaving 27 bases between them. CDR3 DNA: TGTGCCAGCAGTTCCCCCGGTATGAGCGGTATAATAGCTCCCTACGAGCAGTACTTC. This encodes CASSSPGMSGIIAPYEQYF.